This entry lists 7 T cell receptor beta chains sequenced from one sample in a study of blood T cell repertoires in COVID-19. Here immunoSEQ multiplex PCR was the method, and the copy in TCRdb shows in-frame clones only, minus some. This table has about 200,000 clones, 70% to 90% appearing once. Source material: PBMCs or T cells enriched from blood (not recorded which). Receptor source: a young man who had recovered from COVID-19.

This rearrangement joins TRBV4-2 to TRBJ1-1; 7 bases match TRBD1. The CDR3 totals 17 residues. Germline CDR1 and CDR2: LGHNA and YNFKEQ. Trimming removed 0 bases from V and 1 base from J; junction bases left unmatched: 8. The CDR3: CASSQDFGDRKNTEAFF. In DNA form, the CDR3 reads TGTGCCAGCAGCCAAGATTTCGGGGACAGAAAGAACACTGAAGCTTTCTTT.

The chain employs TRBV29-1 and TRBJ2-5; TRBD2 matches at 7 bases. Looked up from germline, CDR1 is SQVTM and CDR2 is ANQGSEA. V shed 0 bases, J shed 5 bases, and the junction held 6 bases outside the gene matches. This CDR3 comprises 14 residues. For the CDR3, the DNA is TGCAGCGTTGAAGATCGGGGAGGGCTCGAGACCCAGTACTTC. Translated: CSVEDRGGLETQYF.

The J gene is TRBJ2-7, the V gene TRBV6-5; 8 bases fit TRBD1. CDR1 is MNHEY, CDR2 SVGAGI, per germline. This CDR3 is 14 amino acids long. The V segment lost 1 base and the J segment 4 bases; nucleotides outside the gene matches: 3. Written as DNA, the CDR3 is TGTGCCAGCAGTTACTTTGACAGGGGTTACGAGCAGTACTTC. It encodes CASSYFDRGYEQYF.

The chain has TRBV7-2 and TRBJ2-1, with 10 bases identical to TRBD2. Looked up from germline, CDR1 is SGHTA and CDR2 is FQGNSA. The CDR3 has 19 residues. The trim removed 5 bases at V and 6 bases at J, leaving 19 bases unmatched. CDR3 nucleotide sequence: TGTGCCAGCAGCCGTTGGAAGCGGGGGGGCAGCCAGGATGGCAATGAGCAGTTCTTC. It encodes CASSRWKRGGSQDGNEQFF.

V usage is TRBV28 and J usage is TRBJ2-7; 12 bases are a match to TRBD2. The V gene end was trimmed by 6 bases and the J gene end by 0 bases; junction bases not matched to a gene: 6. Germline-derived CDR1 and CDR2 are MDHEN and SYDVKM. This CDR3 has 16 amino acids. Written as DNA, the CDR3 is TGTGCCAGCAGGGGGACTAGCGGGCCCGTCTCCTACGAGCAGTACTTC. Amino acid sequence: CASRGTSGPVSYEQYF.

V is TRBV3-1 (or the pseudogene TRBV3-2) and J is TRBJ2-2; TRBD1 aligns across 11 bases. In germline, CDR1 is LGHDT, CDR2 YNNKEL (reference sequence). The CDR3 is 18 amino acids. Unmatched junction bases numbered 4, after V lost 1 base and J lost 0 bases. CDR3 nucleotides: TGTGCCAGCAGCCAAGTTACGGGACAGGGGGCGAACACCGGGGAGCTGTTTTTT. Translated, it gives CASSQVTGQGANTGELFF.

V usage is TRBV30 and J usage is TRBJ2-7; D is perhaps TRBD1 (5 bases). V was cut by 0 bases and J by 4 bases, with 13 bases left in between. The CDR3 totals 14 residues. Looked up from germline, CDR1 is GTSNPN and CDR2 is SVGIG (reference sequence). CDR3 sequence: CAWSVRNRWYEQYF. The CDR3 nucleotides read TGTGCCTGGAGTGTACGAAACAGGTGGTACGAGCAGTACTTC.